Here is one TCR beta chain with its context. What it binds is unknown. The sample originates from a study of cytomegalovirus exposure and HLA in healthy donors. This CDR3 region has 14 residues. V was trimmed by 1 base and J by 3 bases, leaving 9 bases between them. Germline CDR1 and CDR2: SEHNR and FQNEAQ (reference sequence). The study's findings and limits: Exclusion applied to some V segments, including TRBV6-2 and TRBV6-3, as they were indistinguishable.

The primer mix had 60 Vbeta and 13 Jbeta primers. Profiling relied on immunoSEQ multiplex PCR, and the TCRdb table lists in-frame clones only, not all of them. The table includes some 110,000 clones, about 70% detected once. The chain has TRBV7-9 and TRBJ1-2, with D unresolved. The sequence came from a woman aged 25 to 39 in good health and CMV-seronegative. What was sequenced was PBMCs. CDR3 residues: CASSLGQEYYGYTF. CDR3 bases: TGTGCCAGCAGCTTAGGGCAGGAATACTATGGCTACACCTTC.